Only a few counts were recorded for the clone carrying this T cell receptor (beta chain). This sample was included in a study of blood T cell repertoires in COVID-19. On the study more broadly: Whether acute or convalescent, the COVID-19 samples came from the United States, Italy and Spain.

This CDR3 is 16 amino acids long. Trimming removed 5 bases at V and 2 bases at J, with 16 bases between. Germline assignment: CDR1 MDHEN and CDR2 SYDVKM. Data came from immunoSEQ multiplex PCR; TCRdb stores just in-frame clones and leaves some out. The sample carries over 100,000 clones, around 88% recorded once. The clonotype was recovered from a man aged 45-65 years with acute or convalescent COVID-19. The sample taken for sequencing was peripheral blood. V and J are TRBV28 and TRBJ1-3, with D possibly matching TRBD1 (6 bases). This CDR3 is CASSPPRGQAGNTIYF. The DNA for the CDR3 is TGTGCCAGCAGTCCCCCTCGGGGACAAGCTGGAAACACCATATATTTT.